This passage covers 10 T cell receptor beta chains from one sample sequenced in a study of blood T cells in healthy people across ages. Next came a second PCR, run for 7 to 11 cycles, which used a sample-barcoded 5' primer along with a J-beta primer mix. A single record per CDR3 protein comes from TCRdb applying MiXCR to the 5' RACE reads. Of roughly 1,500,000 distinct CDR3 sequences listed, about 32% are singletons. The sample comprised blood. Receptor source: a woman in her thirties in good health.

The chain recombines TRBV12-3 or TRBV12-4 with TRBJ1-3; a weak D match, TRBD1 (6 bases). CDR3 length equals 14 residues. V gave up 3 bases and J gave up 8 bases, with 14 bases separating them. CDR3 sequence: CASSLIVRGDTIYF. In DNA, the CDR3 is TGTGCCAGCAGTTTGATCGTCAGGGGAGACACCATATATTTT.

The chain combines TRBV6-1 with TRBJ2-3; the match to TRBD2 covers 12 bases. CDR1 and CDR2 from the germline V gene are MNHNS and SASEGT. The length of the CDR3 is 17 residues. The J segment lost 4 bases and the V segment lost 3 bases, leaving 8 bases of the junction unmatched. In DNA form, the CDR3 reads TGTGCCAGCAGTGATGCGCCGGGACTAGCGGGTTCAGATACGCAGTATTTT. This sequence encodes CASSDAPGLAGSDTQYF.

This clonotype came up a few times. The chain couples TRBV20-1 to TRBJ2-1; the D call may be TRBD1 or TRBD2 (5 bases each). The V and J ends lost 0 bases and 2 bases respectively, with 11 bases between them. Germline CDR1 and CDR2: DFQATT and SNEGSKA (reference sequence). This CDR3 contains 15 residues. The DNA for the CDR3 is TGCAGTGCTAGAGAAGTGGGGGACCCCTACAATGAGCAGTTCTTC. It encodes CSAREVGDPYNEQFF.

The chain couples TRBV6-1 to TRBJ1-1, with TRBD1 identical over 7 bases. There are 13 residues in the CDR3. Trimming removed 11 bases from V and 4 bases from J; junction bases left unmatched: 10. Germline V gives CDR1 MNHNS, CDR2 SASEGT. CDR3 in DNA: TGTGCCGGGAGAACAGGGGAGGCCACTGAAGCTTTCTTT. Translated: CAGRTGEATEAFF.

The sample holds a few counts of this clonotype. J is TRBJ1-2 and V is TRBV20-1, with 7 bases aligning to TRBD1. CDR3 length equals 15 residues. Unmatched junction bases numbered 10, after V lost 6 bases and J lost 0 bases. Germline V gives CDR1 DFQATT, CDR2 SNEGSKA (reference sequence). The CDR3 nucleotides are TGCAGTGCCTGGACAGGTGGGGGGGCTAACTATGGCTACACCTTC. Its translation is CSAWTGGGANYGYTF.

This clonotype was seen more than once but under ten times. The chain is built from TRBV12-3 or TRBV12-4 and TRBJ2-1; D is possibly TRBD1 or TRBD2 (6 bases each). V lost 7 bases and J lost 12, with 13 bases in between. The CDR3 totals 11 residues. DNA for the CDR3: TGTGCCAGCACGGGGGTACAGGGGCAGTTCTTC. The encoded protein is CASTGVQGQFF.

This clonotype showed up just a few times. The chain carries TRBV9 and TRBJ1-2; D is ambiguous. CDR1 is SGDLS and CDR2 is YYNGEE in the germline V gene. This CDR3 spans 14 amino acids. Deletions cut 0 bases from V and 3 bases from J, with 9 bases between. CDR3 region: CASSVGEGYYGYTF. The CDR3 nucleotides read TGTGCCAGCAGCGTAGGAGAGGGATACTATGGCTACACCTTC. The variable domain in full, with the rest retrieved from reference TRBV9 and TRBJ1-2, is DSGVTQTPKHLITATGQRVTLRCSPRSGDLSVYWYQQSLDQGLQFLIQYYNGEERAKGNILERFSAQQFPDLHSELNLSSLELGDSALYFCASSVGEGYYGYTFGSGTRLTVV.

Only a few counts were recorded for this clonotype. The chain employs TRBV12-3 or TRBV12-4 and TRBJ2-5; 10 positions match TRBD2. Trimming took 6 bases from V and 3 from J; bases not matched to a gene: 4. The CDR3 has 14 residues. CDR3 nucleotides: TGTGCCAGCAGGGGACTAGCGCCGGAAGAGACCCAGTACTTC. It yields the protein CASRGLAPEETQYF.

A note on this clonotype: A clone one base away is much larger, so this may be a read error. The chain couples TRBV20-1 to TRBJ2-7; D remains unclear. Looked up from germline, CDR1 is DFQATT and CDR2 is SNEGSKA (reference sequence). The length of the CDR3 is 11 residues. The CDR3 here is CRSQRVGEQYF. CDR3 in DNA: TGCAGGAGCCAACGGGTAGGGGAGCAGTACTTC.

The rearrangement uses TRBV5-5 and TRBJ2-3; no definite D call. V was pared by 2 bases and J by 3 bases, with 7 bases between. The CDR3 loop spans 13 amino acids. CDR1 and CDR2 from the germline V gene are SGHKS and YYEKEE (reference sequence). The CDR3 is CASSFIETDTQYF. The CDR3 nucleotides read TGTGCCAGCAGCTTTATCGAAACAGATACGCAGTATTTT.